The TCR beta chain under discussion was sequenced for a study of shared clonotypes between healthy human individuals. Background on the study: The people who gave samples were a couple of women and three men aged 18 to 49.

Whole-study results and caveats: Few donors limited the genetic and exposure-history diversity represented. Of the naive CD4 clonotypes, around 4.8% were shared across a handful of donors.

Produced via immunoSEQ multiplex PCR; TCRdb's table is partial and in-frame only. The sample yields about 690,000 clones, about 92% seen once. About this clone itself: The antigen is unknown.

V lost 0 bases to trimming and J lost 7 bases; unmatched junction nucleotides: 9. CDR3 length: 17 amino acids. CDR1 SGDLS and CDR2 YYNGEE come from the germline V gene. The chain has TRBV9 and TRBJ2-1, with TRBD1 matching over 11 bases. Sequenced material: memory CD8+ T cells from PBMCs. The sample's subset: CD45RO+ cells pooled with CCR7-negative TemRA cells. This TCR came from a man aged 18 to 35 in good health. Some clones in this sample may be carry-over from other donors' samples. The CDR3, as DNA: TGTGCCAGCAGCGTAGGTCCCCGGGACAGGGGGGGGAATGAGCAGTTCTTC. Translation gives CASSVGPRDRGGNEQFF.